Each of the 28 T cell receptor beta chains below was sequenced from the same sample in a study of T cell repertoires in cytomegalovirus infection. Their target antigens are unknown. TCRdb reprocessed the reads via MiXCR and lists one record per CDR3 protein. The sample contains 100,000 to 150,000 distinct CDR3 sequences, more than 25% of which appear only once. Source: CD8+ T cells from cultured PBMCs, taken from culture after CMV antigen stimulation. These TCRs come from a human donor in good health (CMV status not recorded). Some clones in this sample may be carry-over from other donors' samples.

This clonotype was seen at least ten times. This chain uses TRBV7-2 with TRBJ1-1, with D unclear. Germline-derived CDR1 and CDR2 are SGHTA and FQGNSA. V was shortened by 1 base and J by 5 bases, with 8 bases between the two germline ends. This CDR3 spans 13 amino acids. CDR3 nucleotide sequence: TGTGCCAGCAGCTTAGGGTTGGGGACTGAAGCTTTCTTT. Its protein product is CASSLGLGTEAFF.

CDR3 DNA: TGTGCCAGCAGTTCCCTCGCTACAGGGGCCTTAGGCTACACCTTC. It translates to CASSSLATGALGYTF. The chain combines TRBV27 with TRBJ1-2, with 7 bases identical to TRBD1. Trimming took 4 bases from V and 8 from J; bases not matched to a gene: 13. CDR3 length equals 15 residues. The germline V gene encodes CDR1 MNHEY and CDR2 SMNVEV (reference sequence).

This clonotype has more than one count but fewer than ten. The V and J genes are TRBV28 and TRBJ2-3; weak D call: TRBD1 (5 bases). The CDR3 has 17 residues. V was cut by 7 bases and J by 1 base, with 21 bases left in between. CDR1 and CDR2 (germline): MDHEN, SYDVKM. The CDR3 bases are TGTGCCAGCACCATGGAAGGGCAGGGCCCACGCACAGATACGCAGTATTTT. As protein: CASTMEGQGPRTDTQYF.

This clonotype was observed a handful of times. V usage is TRBV7-9 and J usage is TRBJ1-2, with 7 positions matching TRBD1. CDR3 length: 13 residues. V was pared by 6 bases and J by 4 bases, with 5 bases of the junction left unmatched. Per germline, CDR1 SEHNR and CDR2 FQNEAQ (reference sequence). The CDR3: CASRDRARYGYTF. The CDR3 DNA sequence: TGTGCCAGCAGAGACAGGGCCCGCTATGGCTACACCTTC.

The CDR3: CASSYGTTNEKLFF. In DNA, the CDR3 is TGTGCCAGCAGTTATGGGACAACTAATGAAAAACTGTTTTTT. V usage is TRBV6-1 and J usage is TRBJ1-4; D uncertain. The CDR3 spans 14 residues. Germline V gene sequence: CDR1 MNHNS, CDR2 SASEGT. Trimming shortened V by 5 bases and J by 0 bases, and 7 bases separated the two germline ends.

This clonotype was seen a few times. The gene calls are TRBV7-8 and TRBJ1-1; 9 positions match TRBD1. Germline CDR1 SGHVS, CDR2 FQNEAQ. Trimming took 1 base from V and 5 from J; bases not matched to a gene: 2. The CDR3 consists of 14 residues. CDR3 in DNA: TGTGCCAGCAGCTTAGAACAGGGGGCGACTGAAGCTTTCTTT. Protein product: CASSLEQGATEAFF.

The V and J genes are TRBV7-2 and TRBJ2-1; 8 bases map to TRBD2. This CDR3 region has 16 residues. Trimming at V came to 4 bases and at J to 2 bases, leaving 7 bases not matched to a gene. CDR1 and CDR2 (germline): SGHTA, FQGNSA. The CDR3 DNA sequence: TGTGCCAGCAGCTATTCGGGGGGGTCCCCCTACAATGAGCAGTTCTTC. This translates into CASSYSGGSPYNEQFF. Combining the CDR3 with reference TRBV7-2 and TRBJ2-1 gives the whole variable domain GAGVSQSPSNKVTEKGKDVELRCDPISGHTALYWYRQSLGQGLEFLIYFQGNSAPDKSGLPSDRFSAERTGGSVSTLTIQRTQQEDSAVYLCASSYSGGSPYNEQFFGPGTRLTVL.

This clonotype showed up many times. The V call is TRBV4-1, the J call TRBJ1-3; D remains unclear. Trimming stripped 2 bases from V and 0 bases from J, with 11 bases between. The germline V gene encodes CDR1 MGHRA and CDR2 YSYEKL. The CDR3 spans 16 residues. CDR3 loop: CASSQTPRTSGNTIYF. The CDR3 DNA follows: TGCGCCAGCAGCCAAACCCCCCGGACCTCTGGAAACACCATATATTTT.

This clonotype has only a few counts. CDR3 residues: CASSMDLNTEAFF. CDR3 in DNA: TGTGCCAGCAGCATGGATTTGAACACTGAAGCTTTCTTT. The rearrangement joins TRBV27 to TRBJ1-1; no reliable D call. CDR1 and CDR2 (germline): MNHEY, SMNVEV (reference sequence). CDR3 length: 13 residues. The V gene lost 6 bases and the J gene lost 0 bases, with 8 bases spanning the gap.

This chain uses TRBV5-4 with TRBJ1-1; D might be TRBD1 (6 bases). V dropped 3 bases and J dropped 1 base, with 10 bases sitting between them. Germline CDR1 and CDR2: SGHNT and YYREEE (reference sequence). This CDR3 comprises 14 residues. The CDR3 nucleotides are TGTGCCAGCAGCTCGACAGGCCAGAACACTGAAGCTTTCTTT. It translates to CASSSTGQNTEAFF.

This clonotype was seen more than once but under ten times. The J gene is TRBJ1-5, the V gene TRBV6-6; perhaps TRBD1 as D (5 bases). Trimming stripped 0 bases from V and 6 bases from J, with 12 bases between. The CDR3 totals 15 residues. CDR1 is MNHNY, CDR2 SVGAGI, per germline (reference sequence). In DNA form, the CDR3 reads TGTGCCAGCAGTTACTCAGGGGAAATAGGTCAGCCCCAGCATTTT. Protein: CASSYSGEIGQPQHF.

This chain uses TRBV25-1 with TRBJ1-4; possible D gene TRBD1, 6 bases. Looked up from germline, CDR1 is MGHDK and CDR2 is SYGVNS. V lost 3 bases to trimming and J lost 9 bases, with 14 bases between them. The CDR3 has 14 residues. The DNA of the CDR3 is TGTGCCAGCAGTGAGGACAGTCGTCAGCAAAAACTGTTTTTT. This translates into CASSEDSRQQKLFF.

This clonotype was seen only a few times. The genes are TRBV18 and TRBJ1-5; TRBD1 agrees at 7 bases. Germline values: CDR1 KGHSH, CDR2 LQKENI. The CDR3 covers 15 residues. V dropped 3 bases and J dropped 5; count of bases not matched to a gene: 7. The CDR3 DNA sequence: TGTGCCAGCTCACCGTCAAATGACAGGGATCAGCCCCAGCATTTT. Translation gives CASSPSNDRDQPQHF.

The gene calls are TRBV27 and TRBJ2-1, with TRBD2 matching over 7 bases. Germline V gives CDR1 MNHEY, CDR2 SMNVEV (reference sequence). V gave up 7 bases and J gave up 7 bases; unmatched junction bases: 13. The CDR3 is made up of 15 amino acids. CDR3 loop: CASKTHSGQKNEQFF. The CDR3 nucleotides are TGTGCCAGCAAAACTCATAGCGGGCAGAAGAATGAGCAGTTCTTC.

This clonotype appeared many times. This sequence joins TRBV6-2 or TRBV6-3 and TRBJ1-5; perhaps TRBD1 as D (5 bases). The CDR3 loop spans 15 amino acids. CDR1 and CDR2 from the germline V gene are MNHEY and SVGEGT. Trimming removed 7 bases from V and 8 bases from J, with 21 bases in between. Here the CDR3 DNA reads TGTGCCAGCACCAACGGGACCGCGGAGATCGAGCCCCAGCATTTT. This encodes CASTNGTAEIEPQHF.

This clonotype was detected only a few times. The rearrangement joins TRBV20-1 to TRBJ1-5, with D perhaps TRBD1 (5 bases). Germline-derived CDR1 and CDR2 are DFQATT and SNEGSKA (reference sequence). V was trimmed by 0 bases and J by 3 bases, leaving 15 bases between them. The CDR3 runs to 16 residues. The CDR3, as DNA: TGCAGTGCTAGAGATTTGGGAGGAGGGGTCAATCAGCCCCAGCATTTT. This gives the protein CSARDLGGGVNQPQHF.

This clonotype was counted ten times or more. This chain uses TRBV9 with TRBJ2-2; D possibly uses TRBD1 or TRBD2 (6 bases each). Per the germline V gene, CDR1 is SGDLS and CDR2 is YYNGEE. V lost 0 bases, J lost 4 bases, and 7 bases lay in between. This CDR3 comprises 14 residues. CDR3 region: CASSVGGATGELFF. CDR3 nucleotide sequence: TGTGCCAGCAGCGTAGGGGGGGCCACCGGGGAGCTGTTTTTT.

This clonotype was picked up many times. This chain connects TRBV5-6 to TRBJ2-3; 8 nucleotides line up with TRBD1. The CDR3 is 15 residues long. Germline CDR1 reads SGHDT; CDR2 reads YYEEEE. V was pared by 3 bases and J by 3 bases, with 6 bases of the junction left unmatched. The CDR3 coding sequence is TGTGCCAGCAGCTCCGGACAGGGAAAAACAGATACGCAGTATTTT. Protein sequence: CASSSGQGKTDTQYF.

This clonotype was found many times. This sequence joins TRBV6-1 and TRBJ2-7, with TRBD1 matching 8 bases. CDR1 and CDR2 from the germline V gene are MNHNS and SASEGT. Trimming took 7 bases from V and 3 from J; bases not matched to a gene: 8. This CDR3 contains 14 residues. CDR3: CASTGWTGFYEQYF. The DNA of the CDR3 is TGTGCCAGCACTGGGTGGACAGGGTTCTACGAGCAGTACTTC.

This clonotype showed up just a few times. The chain combines TRBV7-8 with TRBJ2-3; TRBD2 matches 10 bases. This CDR3 spans 16 amino acids. Germline loops: CDR1 SGHVS, CDR2 FQNEAQ. Germline trimming cut 1 base from V and 6 bases from J; bases unmatched to any gene: 7. This chain's CDR3 is CASSLVSGGALDTQYF. In nucleotides, the CDR3 is TGTGCCAGCAGCTTAGTAAGCGGGGGGGCATTGGATACGCAGTATTTT.

The chain is built from TRBV19 and TRBJ1-5, with D unclear. V shed 3 bases and J shed 4 bases, with 10 bases lying between them. CDR3 length: 14 amino acids. Germline assignment: CDR1 LNHDA and CDR2 SQIVND (reference sequence). CDR3 nucleotides: TGTGCCAGTAGTATGGGGAATATGAATCAGCCCCAGCATTTT. Translation: CASSMGNMNQPQHF.

The chain uses TRBV20-1 and TRBJ2-5; a possible D gene is TRBD1 (6 bases). The CDR3 covers 19 residues. V was clipped by 4 bases and J by 1 base, with 28 bases between them. Germline-derived CDR1 and CDR2 are DFQATT and SNEGSKA (reference sequence). The DNA for the CDR3 is TGCAGTGCTACGAAACTGGGGGCACTCGATGAGGCCACCCAAGAGACCCAGTACTTC. Its protein product is CSATKLGALDEATQETQYF.

This clonotype has more than one count but fewer than ten. The chain combines TRBV7-6 with TRBJ2-1; no firm D call. Per germline, CDR1 SGHVS and CDR2 FNYEAQ. This CDR3 is 13 amino acids long. V lost 1 base, J lost 5 bases, and 6 bases lay in between. The CDR3 spells CASSLVENNEQFF. CDR3 sequence (DNA): TGTGCCAGCAGCTTAGTTGAGAACAATGAGCAGTTCTTC.

The rearrangement uses TRBV4-1 and TRBJ1-1; 11 nucleotides match TRBD1. Germline loops: CDR1 MGHRA, CDR2 YSYEKL. The CDR3 contains 19 residues. V lost 0 bases, J lost 5 bases, and 14 bases stayed unmatched. CDR3 residues: CASSQDSGQGASGITEAFF. In DNA, the CDR3 is TGCGCCAGCAGCCAAGATTCAGGACAGGGGGCTTCTGGGATAACTGAAGCTTTCTTT.

The V and J genes are TRBV6-6 and TRBJ1-1; 7 bases match TRBD1. The ends lost 0 bases at V and 0 bases at J; junction bases unmatched: 10. The CDR3 covers 18 residues. CDR1 is MNHNY and CDR2 is SVGAGI in the germline V gene (reference sequence). The CDR3 DNA follows: TGTGCCAGCAGTTACTCGGGGGGACAGTGGGGAATGAACACTGAAGCTTTCTTT. Translating it yields CASSYSGGQWGMNTEAFF.

CDR3 sequence reads: CASSPDGTDYGYTF. CDR3 coding DNA: TGCGCCAGCAGCCCTGATGGGACTGACTATGGCTACACCTTC. This chain uses TRBV4-1 with TRBJ1-2, with TRBD1 as a possible D gene (5 bases). Germline-derived CDR1 and CDR2 are MGHRA and YSYEKL. The CDR3 runs to 14 residues. Trimming took 4 bases from V and 3 from J, leaving 12 bases between them.

This clonotype appeared a few times. The CDR3 spells CASGFNEKLFF. CDR3 nucleotides: TGTGCCAGTGGGTTTAATGAAAAACTGTTTTTT. The chain recombines TRBV12-3 or TRBV12-4 with TRBJ1-4; no reliable D call. Trimming removed 9 bases at V and 4 bases at J, with 6 bases between. The CDR3 is 11 residues long.

The chain is built from TRBV6-1 and TRBJ2-7; unclear D gene. V lost 4 bases to trimming and J lost 4 bases, with 11 bases between them. The germline gives CDR1 MNHNS, CDR2 SASEGT. The CDR3 loop spans 13 amino acids. The chain's CDR3 is CASSVGTAYEQYF. DNA of the CDR3: TGTGCCAGCAGTGTAGGAACAGCTTACGAGCAGTACTTC.